This T cell receptor (beta chain) was obtained from a study of cytomegalovirus exposure and HLA in healthy donors. Study-wide points: Indistinguishable V segments, including TRBV6-2 and TRBV6-3, were excluded. Later analysis showed TCR association rates varying by HLA locus, highest for DRB1 and lowest for HLA-C. Analyzed later, most CMV-associated TCR beta chains appeared HLA-restricted. The authors later linked a missense DCLRE1C variant to TCR beta V- and J-gene trimming.

V shed 2 bases and J shed 4 bases, with 15 bases lying between them. This CDR3 contains 17 residues. Germline lookup yields CDR1 MGHRA and CDR2 YSYEKL. The PCR made use of 60 Vbeta and 13 Jbeta primers. Only in-frame clones appear in the TCRdb table, and some are missing; sequencing was by immunoSEQ multiplex PCR. The sample lists 90,000 to 120,000 clones, 77% seen once, with more than 4% in the top ten. Notes on this clone: No antigen is known for it.

Material: PBMCs. The TCR comes from a male donor in good health and CMV-seronegative. The chain employs TRBV4-1 and TRBJ2-6, with D tentatively TRBD2 (7 bases). The CDR3, as DNA: TGCGCCAGCAGCCAAATAGCGGGTCAGGGGGGGGCCAACGTCCTGACTTTC. Its translation: CASSQIAGQGGANVLTF.